Below, 12 T cell receptor beta chains from the same sample are listed, as sequenced in a study of T cell clonality in common variable immunodeficiency. Study conclusions and caveats: In common variable immunodeficiency, TCR beta chains reportedly carried fewer deletions and N-nucleotide insertions.

The table came from immunoSEQ multiplex PCR; TCRdb's copy has only in-frame clones and leaves some out. Listed here are about 7,300 clones without any singletons, the top ten holding roughly 22%. Their recognized antigens are unknown. Sequencing was performed on peripheral blood mononuclear cells. The receptors were gathered from a human donor with common variable immunodeficiency.

This clone was detected ten times or more. The read gets to within 3 residues of the CDR3 end, and the germline J gene fills in the rest. The chain is built from TRBV7-3 and TRBJ2-3, with no clear D. V lost 2 bases to trimming and J lost 5 bases, with 8 bases between them. The CDR3 length is 13 residues. CDR1 and CDR2 from the germline V gene are SGHTA and FQGTGA. The CDR3 bases that were read are TGTGCCAGCAGCTTATCGCCCGGAGATACG. It encodes CASSLSPGDT. The complete CDR3 reads CASSLSPGDTQYF. Based on the CDR3 plus reference TRBV7-3 and TRBJ2-3, the full variable domain is GAGVSQTPSNKVTEKGKYVELRCDPISGHTALYWYRQSLGQGPEFLIYFQGTGAADDSGLPNDRFFAVRPEGSVSTLKIQRTERGDSAVYLCASSLSPGDTQYFGPGTRLTVL.

This clone was seen a handful of times. The read ends 3 residues early relative to the CDR3; the germline J gene fills the gap. The genes are TRBV19 and TRBJ2-1; 7 bases are a match to TRBD2. There are 15 residues in the CDR3. Trimming took 3 bases from V and 8 from J; bases not matched to a gene: 10. The germline gives CDR1 LNHDA, CDR2 SQIVND (reference sequence). CDR3 loop: CASSIGGGKGDEQFF. The sequenced CDR3 bases are TGTGCCAGTAGTATCGGGGGAGGGAAGGGCGATGAG.

A few counts support this clone. The read stops 3 residues short of the end of the CDR3; the missing end is completed from the germline J gene. The chain recombines TRBV30 with TRBJ2-2; D remains ambiguous. CDR1 is GTSNPN and CDR2 is SVGIG in the germline V gene (reference sequence). The CDR3 is 14 residues long. V lost 3 bases and J 0 bases, leaving 8 bases between the germline ends. CDR3 sequence reads: CAWRGEPNTGELFF. The sequenced CDR3 bases are TGTGCCTGGAGAGGTGAACCGAACACCGGGGAG.

This clone was picked up many times. The sequence runs out 3 residues before the end of the CDR3; the remainder is reconstructed from the germline J gene. V gene TRBV7-3 combines with J gene TRBJ2-7; 8 nucleotides align to TRBD1. The CDR3 extends over 13 amino acids. With 2 bases clipped from V and 5 bases from J, the junction kept 2 bases outside the gene matches. In germline, CDR1 is SGHTA, CDR2 FQGTGA. Partial CDR3 DNA: TGTGCCAGCAGCTTAGACAGGGGCAACGAG. This encodes CASSLDRGNE. The full CDR3 protein is CASSLDRGNEQYF.

This clone was counted many times. The sequence runs out 3 residues before the end of the CDR3; the remainder is reconstructed from the germline J gene. The V and J genes are TRBV7-8 and TRBJ1-5; 7 bases align to TRBD1. This CDR3 comprises 13 residues. Germline CDR1 is SGHVS and CDR2 is FQNEAQ. The junction had 2 bases not matched to a gene; V was cut back by 5 bases and J by 4 bases. The CDR3 sequence is CASSAQGNQPQHF. The CDR3 bases that were read are TGTGCCAGCAGCGCACAGGGGAATCAGCCC.

This clone is deemed medium-sized. The CDR3 end is not reached by the read, which stops 3 residues before it; the germline J gene fills it in. This chain connects TRBV20-1 to TRBJ2-1; 7 nucleotides agree with TRBD1. The germline V gene has CDR1 DFQATT and CDR2 SNEGSKA (reference sequence). V gave up 7 bases and J gave up 2 bases; unmatched junction bases: 5. The CDR3 contains 13 residues. The sequenced part of the CDR3 DNA is TGCAGTGTTTCGCAGGGGGCCTACAATGAG. This encodes CSVSQGAYNE. The entire CDR3 reads CSVSQGAYNEQFF.

As concerns this clone: With the read ending 3 residues before the CDR3 end, the germline J gene is used to fill in that end. The rearrangement uses TRBV19 and TRBJ2-1; TRBD2 matches 12 bases. V trimming: 6 bases; J trimming: 8 bases; junction bases outside the gene matches: 2. Germline loops: CDR1 LNHDA, CDR2 SQIVND (reference sequence). The CDR3 contains 13 residues. The chain's CDR3 is CASRTSGSDEQFF. The sequenced CDR3 bases are TGTGCCAGTAGGACTAGCGGGAGCGATGAG.

This clone was counted ten times or more. With the read ending 3 residues before the CDR3 end, the germline J gene is used to fill in that end. The chain employs TRBV5-1 and TRBJ2-3; D unresolved. Germline CDR1 reads SGHRS; CDR2 reads YFSETQ. The ends were cut back, 0 bases at V and 4 bases at J, with 9 bases in the middle. This CDR3 region has 14 residues. The CDR3 DNA, read in part, is TGCGCCAGCAGCTTGGAGTTAGTCGCAGATACG. Translation: CASSLELVADT. The CDR3, in full, reads CASSLELVADTQYF.

Comments on this clone: The read ends 3 residues before the CDR3 terminus; that terminus is restored from the germline J gene. The chain joins TRBV7-9 to TRBJ2-1, with a possible D match to TRBD2 (5 bases). This CDR3 contains 13 residues. Germline V gene lookup returns CDR1 SEHNR and CDR2 FQNEAQ (reference sequence). V was clipped by 5 bases and J by 7 bases, with 12 bases between them. The CDR3 sequence is CASSLDLSNEQFF. The part of the CDR3 DNA that was read is TGTGCCAGCAGCCTGGACTTGAGTAATGAG.

This clone occurred many times. The CDR3 end falls 3 residues outside the read, so it is completed with the germline J gene. The chain links TRBV28 to TRBJ2-1, with 10 bases identical to TRBD2. The CDR3 has 18 amino acids. Germline values: CDR1 MDHEN, CDR2 SYDVKM. The V gene end was trimmed by 6 bases and the J gene end by 4 bases; junction bases not matched to a gene: 15. The sequenced part of the CDR3 DNA is TGTGCCAGCAGCCAGGGACTAGCGCTATCCACCTCGTACAATGAG. It encodes CASSQGLALSTSYNE. The complete CDR3 reads CASSQGLALSTSYNEQFF.

In its sample, this clone was seen many times. The CDR3 end is not reached by the read, which stops 3 residues before it; the germline J gene fills it in. The chain carries TRBV4-1 and TRBJ2-7, with a weak D call TRBD2 (6 bases). The germline V gene encodes CDR1 MGHRA and CDR2 YSYEKL. CDR3 length: 14 residues. V was clipped by 4 bases and J by 4 bases, with 14 bases between them. CDR3 DNA (partial): TGCGCCAGCAGCCCTAGGGACTGGGGGTACGAG. Residues: CASSPRDWGYE. The CDR3 as a whole reads CASSPRDWGYEQYF.

This clone was counted between two and nine times. The DNA read from the CDR3 is TGTGCCAGCAGAGCCGACAGGGGGCGGCGAGAGACC. It codes for CASRADRGRRET. The CDR3, in full, reads CASRADRGRRETQYF. The chain uses TRBV2 and TRBJ2-5, with 10 bases that match TRBD1. With the read ending 3 residues before the CDR3 end, the germline J gene is used to fill in that end. After removal of 6 bases from V and 4 bases from J, the junction contained 8 bases not matched to a gene. This CDR3 has 15 residues. Germline values: CDR1 SNHLY, CDR2 FYNNEI.